In its sample, the clone carrying this T cell receptor (beta chain) was seen many times. This specimen belongs to a study of spatial heterogeneity in lung cancer. Overall study: The average appearance count of each unique TCR and UMI combination in raw reads was more than ten.

TCRdb reprocessed the 5' RACE reads with MiXCR, giving one entry per CDR3 protein. Altogether 9,500 to 14,000 distinct CDR3 sequences are present, 3% to 5% being singletons, with the ten largest covering under 9%. Deletions cut 0 bases from V and 6 bases from J, with 13 bases between. The CDR3 consists of 15 residues. Germline-derived CDR1 and CDR2 are SGHDN and FVKESK. The time point: sample taken at primary tumor resection. Whole RNA, which was extracted from tumor, nontumor lung tissue or frozen PBMC, was sequenced without any cell sorting. This clonotype originated in a male donor with early-stage non-small cell lung cancer. Here the sequenced sample was normal lung tissue next to the tumor, taken at surgery. This chain joins TRBV14 and TRBJ2-3; tentatively, D is TRBD1 or TRBD2 (6 bases each). DNA of the CDR3: TGTGCCAGCAGCCAAGATTGGGGGGCCAGGGATACGCAGTATTTT. Amino acid sequence: CASSQDWGARDTQYF.